Listed here are 23 T cell receptor beta chains from one sample, sequenced in a study of OX40 agonist ivuxolimab in advanced cancers. Sequencing used immunoSEQ multiplex PCR; TCRdb keeps in-frame clones, though not all of them. Of 60,000 or so clones listed, 84% are singletons. The specimen was CD4+ or CD8+ T cells sorted from blood, collected in a trial of the OX40 agonist ivuxolimab. These receptors originate from an adult with an advanced solid tumor such as melanoma, head and neck, liver or kidney cancer.

This clone was detected once. The chain joins TRBV29-1 to TRBJ2-1; D not certain. With 4 bases removed from V and 5 bases from J, the gap between germline ends came to 12 bases. The CDR3 has 13 amino acids. Germline loops: CDR1 SQVTM, CDR2 ANQGSEA. CDR3 loop: CSVAALEDNEQFF. CDR3 in DNA: TGCAGCGTTGCGGCTCTAGAAGACAATGAGCAGTTCTTC.

The J gene is TRBJ2-7, the V gene TRBV5-4; the match to TRBD1 covers 7 bases. Germline V gene lookup returns CDR1 SGHNT and CDR2 YYREEE (reference sequence). The CDR3 is 12 residues long. Trimming at V came to 4 bases and at J to 7 bases, leaving 5 bases not matched to a gene. The chain's CDR3 is CASSAGGREQYF. CDR3 coding DNA: TGTGCCAGCAGCGCAGGGGGTAGGGAGCAGTACTTC.

This clone appeared a single time. The genes are TRBV4-3 and TRBJ1-1; TRBD1 is a possible D gene (5 bases). Germline-derived CDR1 and CDR2 are LGHNA and YSLEER. V lost 4 bases and J lost 0, with 18 bases in between. This CDR3 is built from 17 residues. CDR3 in DNA: TGCGCCAGCAGCCTGGGGGGGTATGGCGGCATGAACACTGAAGCTTTCTTT. It codes for CASSLGGYGGMNTEAFF.

J is TRBJ2-3 and V is TRBV5-4; the match to TRBD2 covers 9 bases. CDR1 is SGHNT, CDR2 YYREEE, per germline (reference sequence). CDR3 length equals 16 residues. The J segment lost 4 bases and the V segment lost 2 bases, leaving 8 bases of the junction unmatched. The CDR3 region is CASSLAGGRLPDTQYF. In DNA, the CDR3 is TGTGCCAGCAGCTTAGCGGGGGGTCGCCTCCCAGATACGCAGTATTTT.

V is TRBV4-2 and J is TRBJ1-1; D perhaps matches TRBD1 (5 bases). The V gene's germline CDR1 is LGHNA and CDR2 YNFKEQ. V lost 3 bases, J lost 9 bases, and 14 bases lay in between. This CDR3 spans 13 amino acids. CDR3 sequence reads: CASSQRDSEKAFF. Written as DNA, the CDR3 is TGTGCCAGCAGCCAGCGGGACTCCGAAAAAGCTTTCTTT.

This chain links TRBV30 with TRBJ1-1; a possible D gene is TRBD1 (6 bases). The V end was cut by 3 bases, the J end by 2 bases, with 10 bases between. Germline V gene lookup returns CDR1 GTSNPN and CDR2 SVGIG (reference sequence). This CDR3 region has 13 residues. Here the CDR3 DNA reads TGTGCCTGGAGAGGGGGGGCCAACACTGAAGCTTTCTTT. It encodes CAWRGGANTEAFF.

V is TRBV6-5 and J is TRBJ1-3; the D is unclear. V was trimmed by 6 bases and J by 0 bases, leaving 12 bases between them. Germline CDR1 and CDR2: MNHEY and SVGAGI. This CDR3 comprises 15 residues. DNA for the CDR3: TGTGCCAGCAGACCCACAAAAAGCTCTGGAAACACCATATATTTT. Translating gives CASRPTKSSGNTIYF.

The chain links TRBV29-1 to TRBJ2-5; a weak D match, TRBD2 (5 bases). CDR1 is SQVTM and CDR2 is ANQGSEA in the germline V gene. The CDR3 totals 12 residues. Trimming stripped 0 bases from V and 10 bases from J, with 12 bases between. The chain's CDR3 is CSVEDRGDYQYF. As DNA, the CDR3 is TGCAGCGTTGAAGATCGCGGAGACTACCAGTACTTC. Variable domain in full (rest from reference TRBV29-1 and TRBJ2-5): SAVISQKPSRDICQRGTSLTIQCQVDSQVTMMFWYRQQPGQSLTLIATANQGSEATYESGFVIDKFPISRPNLTFSTLTVSNMSPEDSSIYLCSVEDRGDYQYFGPGTRLLVL.

This chain uses TRBV4-1 with TRBJ1-2; D not certain. CDR1 is MGHRA and CDR2 is YSYEKL in the germline V gene. Deletions cut 0 bases from V and 3 bases from J, with 11 bases between. The CDR3 is 15 residues long. The CDR3 reads CASSQDLRGDYGYTF. The CDR3 DNA is TGCGCCAGCAGCCAAGATCTTCGGGGAGACTATGGCTACACCTTC.

The CDR3 region is CASSYPGASYGYTF. Here the CDR3 DNA reads TGTGCCAGCAGTTACCCGGGGGCCTCCTATGGCTACACCTTC. The chain recombines TRBV6-5 with TRBJ1-2; D may be TRBD1 (6 bases). Trimming removed 2 bases from V and 4 bases from J, with 11 bases in between. Looked up from germline, CDR1 is MNHEY and CDR2 is SVGAGI. The CDR3 length is 14 residues.

The chain has TRBV5-5 and TRBJ1-5; D is perhaps TRBD1 (5 bases). In germline, CDR1 is SGHKS, CDR2 YYEKEE (reference sequence). The length of the CDR3 is 14 residues. Trimming cost V 0 bases and J 5 bases, with 9 bases left between them. The DNA of the CDR3 is TGTGCCAGCAGCTTGGGGCAGGGAGATCAGCCCCAGCATTTT. Translated, it gives CASSLGQGDQPQHF.

Only one count was recorded for this clone. The chain has TRBV28 and TRBJ2-4, with 8 bases lining up with TRBD1. From germline, CDR1 is MDHEN and CDR2 SYDVKM. V trimming: 7 bases; J trimming: 4 bases; junction bases outside the gene matches: 6. The CDR3 is 14 residues long. CDR3 in amino acids: CASTRRDRKNIQYF. CDR3 nucleotides: TGTGCCAGCACCCGTAGGGACAGGAAAAACATTCAGTACTTC.

The V call is TRBV18, the J call TRBJ2-2, with D hard to call. The CDR3 has 14 residues. V dropped 3 bases and J dropped 4 bases, with 9 bases sitting between them. Germline V CDR1 and CDR2: KGHSH, LQKENI. CDR3 DNA: TGTGCCAGCTCACCTGGGCAGACCACCGGGGAGCTGTTTTTT. This codes for CASSPGQTTGELFF.

V usage is TRBV11-2 and J usage is TRBJ1-1; a weak D match, TRBD1 (5 bases). The CDR3 contains 13 residues. The V end lost 0 bases, the J end lost 8 bases, and 10 bases lay between the germline ends. Germline V gene data show CDR1 as SGHAT and CDR2 as FQNNGV. CDR3 residues: CASSLDRAGEAFF. The CDR3 region has the DNA TGTGCCAGCAGCTTAGACAGGGCTGGGGAAGCTTTCTTT.

The gene calls are TRBV6-5 and TRBJ2-6; D is ambiguous. This CDR3 has 14 residues. Germline CDR1 MNHEY, CDR2 SVGAGI. The ends were cut back, 8 bases at V and 4 bases at J, with 12 bases in the middle. The DNA for the CDR3 is TGTGCCAGCTCTAATCGTGGGGGGGCCAACGTCCTGACTTTC. It encodes CASSNRGGANVLTF.

The rearrangement links TRBV10-2 to TRBJ1-5; TRBD1 might be the D (6 bases). CDR3 length: 15 residues. Trimming cost V 0 bases and J 2 bases, with 8 bases left between them. CDR1 WSHSY and CDR2 SAAADI come from the germline V gene. CDR3 amino acids: CASSESGHRNQPQHF. CDR3 in DNA: TGCGCCAGCAGTGAGTCGGGACATCGCAATCAGCCCCAGCATTTT.

In this sample, this clone turned up once. This chain links TRBV14 with TRBJ2-1; 12 bases agree with TRBD2. The trim removed 3 bases at V and 4 bases at J, leaving 4 bases unmatched. CDR3 length: 16 residues. CDR1 and CDR2 from the germline V gene are SGHDN and FVKESK. The CDR3 nucleotides are TGTGCCAGCAGCCAGCTAGCGGGAGGGATTTACAATGAGCAGTTCTTC. The encoded protein is CASSQLAGGIYNEQFF. The full variable domain, with the rest looked up from reference TRBV14 and TRBJ2-1, is EAGVTQFPSHSVIEKGQTVTLRCDPISGHDNLYWYRRVMGKEIKFLLHFVKESKQDESGMPNNRFLAERTGGTYSTLKVQPAELEDSGVYFCASSQLAGGIYNEQFFGPGTRLTVL.

This chain uses TRBV5-1 with TRBJ2-6; D perhaps matches TRBD1 (6 bases). Trimming pared 0 bases from V and 4 bases from J, leaving 11 bases between. This CDR3 has 16 amino acids. Germline V CDR1 and CDR2: SGHRS, YFSETQ. This chain's CDR3 is CASSLGGQSGANVLTF. The CDR3 nucleotides read TGCGCCAGCAGCTTGGGAGGACAGTCGGGGGCCAACGTCCTGACTTTC.

This chain links TRBV4-1 with TRBJ2-7; D not resolved. This CDR3 spans 15 amino acids. Trimming removed 8 bases from V and 3 bases from J, with 20 bases in between. CDR1 is MGHRA and CDR2 is YSYEKL in the germline V gene. CDR3 amino acids: CASSQDIRAIYEQYF. Here the CDR3 DNA reads TGCGCCAGCTCCCAAGATATTCGGGCGATCTACGAGCAGTACTTC.

The chain combines TRBV10-3 with TRBJ2-3, with TRBD1 matching 7 bases. V lost 6 bases, J lost 2 bases, and 11 bases stayed unmatched. Germline V gene sequence: CDR1 ENHRY, CDR2 SYGVKD. The CDR3 is 16 residues long. CDR3 region: CAIRGDRVIDTDTQYF. The CDR3 coding sequence is TGTGCCATCAGGGGTGACAGGGTGATAGACACAGATACGCAGTATTTT.

The gene calls are TRBV10-3 and TRBJ2-2, with TRBD1 as a possible D gene (5 bases). Deletions cut 11 bases from V and 0 bases from J, with 16 bases between. CDR3 length equals 15 residues. CDR1 ENHRY and CDR2 SYGVKD come from the germline V gene. The CDR3 spells CAAQTIRANTGELFF. The DNA for the CDR3 is TGTGCCGCCCAGACCATCAGGGCGAACACCGGGGAGCTGTTTTTT.

The rearrangement links TRBV25-1 to TRBJ2-5; D remains unclear. Germline CDR1 reads MGHDK; CDR2 reads SYGVNS. Deletions cut 5 bases from V and 5 bases from J, with 9 bases between. CDR3 length equals 12 residues. The CDR3 coding sequence is TGTGCCAGCAGTATCAGTAAGGAGACCCAGTACTTC. Protein product: CASSISKETQYF.

This clone was counted between two and nine times. The rearrangement links TRBV5-6 to TRBJ2-5; D gene uncertain. The CDR3 is made up of 11 amino acids. Germline CDR1 reads SGHDT; CDR2 reads YYEEEE. V shed 1 base and J shed 4 bases, with 2 bases lying between them. The chain's CDR3 is CASSLRETQYF. As DNA, the CDR3 is TGTGCCAGCAGCTTGAGAGAGACCCAGTACTTC.